One sample yielded the 3 T cell receptor beta chains listed below, sequenced in a study of cytomegalovirus exposure and HLA in healthy donors. A multiplex PCR was run with 60 Vbeta primers and 13 Jbeta primers. Sequencing used immunoSEQ multiplex PCR; TCRdb keeps in-frame clones, though not all of them. The repertoire has 85,000 to 100,000 clones, 60% to 85% of them found once; the top ten carry around 15%. The sample taken for sequencing was PBMCs. Source of these receptors: a man aged 60 to 75 in good health and CMV-seropositive.

Notes on this clone: Other DNA sequences in the same sample also yield this CDR3. The chain carries TRBV5-4 and TRBJ1-2; 8 bases are a match to TRBD1. Germline CDR1 and CDR2: SGHNT and YYREEE (reference sequence). The CDR3 covers 13 residues. The junction had 4 bases not matched to a gene; V was cut back by 1 base and J by 8 bases. CDR3 in amino acids: CASSLQGAGGYTF. CDR3 DNA sequence: TGTGCCAGCAGCTTGCAGGGGGCGGGAGGCTACACCTTC.

The sample holds one count of this clone. This chain uses TRBV27 with TRBJ2-7; 13 bases line up with TRBD2. V gave up 6 bases and J gave up 0 bases; unmatched junction bases: 8. Germline lookup yields CDR1 MNHEY and CDR2 SMNVEV (reference sequence). The CDR3 sequence is 17 residues long. Written as DNA, the CDR3 is TGTGCCAGCAGCTCCTGGACTAGCGGGGGCCACTCCTACGAGCAGTACTTC. Amino acids: CASSSWTSGGHSYEQYF.

The chain carries TRBV7-2 and TRBJ2-3, with a tentative D call TRBD2 (6 bases). V was clipped by 8 bases and J by 6 bases, with 24 bases between them. The CDR3 consists of 16 residues. Germline CDR1 SGHTA, CDR2 FQGNSA. CDR3 residues: CASPDPAGLSSDTQYF. CDR3 sequence (DNA): TGTGCCAGCCCAGACCCCGCGGGGCTCTCTTCGGATACGCAGTATTTT.